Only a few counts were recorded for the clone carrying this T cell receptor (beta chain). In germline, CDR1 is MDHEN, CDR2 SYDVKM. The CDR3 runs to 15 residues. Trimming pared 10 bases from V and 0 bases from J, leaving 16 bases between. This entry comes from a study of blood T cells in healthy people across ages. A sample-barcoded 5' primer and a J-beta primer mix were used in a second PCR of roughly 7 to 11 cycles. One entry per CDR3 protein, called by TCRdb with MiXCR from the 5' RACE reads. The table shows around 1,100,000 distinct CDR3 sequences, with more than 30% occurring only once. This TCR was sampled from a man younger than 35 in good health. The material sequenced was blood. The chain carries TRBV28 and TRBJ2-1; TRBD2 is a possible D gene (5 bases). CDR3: CATLDGVSSYNEQFF. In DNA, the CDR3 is TGTGCCACCTTGGACGGGGTAAGCTCCTACAATGAGCAGTTCTTC.